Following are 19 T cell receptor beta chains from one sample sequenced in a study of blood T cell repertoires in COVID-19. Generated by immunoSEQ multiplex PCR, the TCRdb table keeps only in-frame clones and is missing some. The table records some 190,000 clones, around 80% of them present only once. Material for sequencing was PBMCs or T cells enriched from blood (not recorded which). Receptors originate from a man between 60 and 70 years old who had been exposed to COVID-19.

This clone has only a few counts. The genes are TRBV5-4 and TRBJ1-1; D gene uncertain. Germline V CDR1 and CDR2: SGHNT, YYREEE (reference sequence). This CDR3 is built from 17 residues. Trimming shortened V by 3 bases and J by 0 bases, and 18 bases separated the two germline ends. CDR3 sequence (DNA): TGTGCCAGCAGCTCCATGGTACTGACGGGGATGAACACTGAAGCTTTCTTT. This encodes CASSSMVLTGMNTEAFF. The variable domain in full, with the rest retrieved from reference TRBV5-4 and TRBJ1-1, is ETGVTQSPTHLIKTRGQQVTLRCSSQSGHNTVSWYQQALGQGPQFIFQYYREEENGRGNFPPRFSGLQFPNYSSELNVNALELDDSALYLCASSSMVLTGMNTEAFFGQGTRLTVV.

The CDR3 DNA follows: TGCAGCGTTAGCGGTAGGCCTAGCACAGATACGCAGTATTTT. Translated, it gives CSVSGRPSTDTQYF. The chain is built from TRBV29-1 and TRBJ2-3; D is perhaps TRBD2 (5 bases). There are 14 residues in the CDR3. Trimming stripped 5 bases from V and 0 bases from J, with 12 bases between. Per the germline V gene, CDR1 is SQVTM and CDR2 is ANQGSEA.

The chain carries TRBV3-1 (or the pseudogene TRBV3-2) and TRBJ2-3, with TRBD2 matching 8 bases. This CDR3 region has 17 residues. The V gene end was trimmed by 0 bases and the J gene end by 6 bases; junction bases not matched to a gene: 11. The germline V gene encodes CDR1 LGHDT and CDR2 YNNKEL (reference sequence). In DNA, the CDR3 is TGTGCCAGCAGCCAAGAGTATGCCGGGAGGGGCATGGATACGCAGTATTTT. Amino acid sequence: CASSQEYAGRGMDTQYF.

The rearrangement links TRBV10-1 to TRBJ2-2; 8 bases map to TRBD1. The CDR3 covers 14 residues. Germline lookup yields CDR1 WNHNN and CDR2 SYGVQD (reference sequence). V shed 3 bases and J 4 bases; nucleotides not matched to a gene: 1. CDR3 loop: CASSEQGGTGELFF. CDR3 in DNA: TGCGCCAGCAGTGAACAGGGGGGCACCGGGGAGCTGTTTTTT.

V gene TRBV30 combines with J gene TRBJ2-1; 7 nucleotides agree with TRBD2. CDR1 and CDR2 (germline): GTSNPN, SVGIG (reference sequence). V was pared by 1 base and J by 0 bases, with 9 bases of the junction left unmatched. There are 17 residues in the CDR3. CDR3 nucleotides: TGTGCCTGGAGTGACCTGGGGGGGGGAAGCTCCTACAATGAGCAGTTCTTC. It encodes CAWSDLGGGSSYNEQFF.

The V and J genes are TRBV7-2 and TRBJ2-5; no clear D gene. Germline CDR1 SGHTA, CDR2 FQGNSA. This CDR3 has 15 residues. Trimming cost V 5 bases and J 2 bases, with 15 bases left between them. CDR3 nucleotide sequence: TGTGCCAGCAGCCCCGGTAGTGCGGTACAAGAGACCCAGTACTTC. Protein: CASSPGSAVQETQYF.

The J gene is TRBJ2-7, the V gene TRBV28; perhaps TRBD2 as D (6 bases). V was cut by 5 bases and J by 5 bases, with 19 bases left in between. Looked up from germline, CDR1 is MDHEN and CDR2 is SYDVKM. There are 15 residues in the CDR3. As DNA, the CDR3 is TGTGCCAGCAGTCCCTCCGGCGGGAATATCCACGAGCAGTACTTC. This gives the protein CASSPSGGNIHEQYF.

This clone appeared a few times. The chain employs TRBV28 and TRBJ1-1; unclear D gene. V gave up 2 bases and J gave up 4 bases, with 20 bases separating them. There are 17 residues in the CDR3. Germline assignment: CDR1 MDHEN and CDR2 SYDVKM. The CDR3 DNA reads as TGTGCCAGCAGTTTAGGCGTCAGAAGGAGGGCGGCCACTGAAGCTTTCTTT. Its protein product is CASSLGVRRRAATEAFF.

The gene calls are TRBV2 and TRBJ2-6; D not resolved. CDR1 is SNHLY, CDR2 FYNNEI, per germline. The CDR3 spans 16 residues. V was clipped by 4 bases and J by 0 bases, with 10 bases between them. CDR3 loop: CASSGPPISGANVLTF. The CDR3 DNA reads TGTGCCAGCAGTGGGCCCCCGATCTCTGGGGCCAACGTCCTGACTTTC.

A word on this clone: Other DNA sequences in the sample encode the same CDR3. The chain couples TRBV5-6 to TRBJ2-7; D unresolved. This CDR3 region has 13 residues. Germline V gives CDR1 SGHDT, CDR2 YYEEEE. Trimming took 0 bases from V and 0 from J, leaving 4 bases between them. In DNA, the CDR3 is TGTGCCAGCAGCTTGGGTAGCTCCTACGAGCAGTACTTC. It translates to CASSLGSSYEQYF.

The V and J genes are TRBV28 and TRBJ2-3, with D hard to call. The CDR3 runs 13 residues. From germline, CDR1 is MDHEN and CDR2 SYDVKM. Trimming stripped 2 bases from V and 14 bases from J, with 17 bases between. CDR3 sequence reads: CASSLGTMPLLYF. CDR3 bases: TGTGCCAGCAGTTTAGGCACCATGCCATTGTTGTATTTT.

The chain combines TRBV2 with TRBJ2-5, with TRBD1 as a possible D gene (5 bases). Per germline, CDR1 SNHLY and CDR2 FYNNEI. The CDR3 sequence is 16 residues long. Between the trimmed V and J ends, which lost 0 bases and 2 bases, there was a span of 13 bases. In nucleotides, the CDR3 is TGTGCCAGCAGTGAAGCCGGAGTAAGGGGTCAAGAGACCCAGTACTTC. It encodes CASSEAGVRGQETQYF.

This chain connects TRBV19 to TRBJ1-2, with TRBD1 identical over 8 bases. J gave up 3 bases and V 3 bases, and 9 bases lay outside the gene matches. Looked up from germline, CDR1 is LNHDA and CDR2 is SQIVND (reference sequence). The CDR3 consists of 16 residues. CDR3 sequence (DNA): TGTGCCAGTAGTATGTATGCCAGGGGGCAAGACTATGGCTACACCTTC. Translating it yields CASSMYARGQDYGYTF.

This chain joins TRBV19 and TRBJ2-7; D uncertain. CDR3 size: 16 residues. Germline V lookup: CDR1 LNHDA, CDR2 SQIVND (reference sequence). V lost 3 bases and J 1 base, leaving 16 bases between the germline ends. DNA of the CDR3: TGTGCCAGTAGTATCGTCCCTCCGGGTCCTTCCTACGAGCAGTACTTC. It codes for CASSIVPPGPSYEQYF.

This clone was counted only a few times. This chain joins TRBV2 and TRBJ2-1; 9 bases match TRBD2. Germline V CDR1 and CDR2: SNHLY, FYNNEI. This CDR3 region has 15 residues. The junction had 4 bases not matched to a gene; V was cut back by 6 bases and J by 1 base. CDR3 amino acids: CASRGAGGSYNEQFF. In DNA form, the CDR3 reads TGTGCCAGCAGGGGAGCGGGAGGATCCTACAATGAGCAGTTCTTC.

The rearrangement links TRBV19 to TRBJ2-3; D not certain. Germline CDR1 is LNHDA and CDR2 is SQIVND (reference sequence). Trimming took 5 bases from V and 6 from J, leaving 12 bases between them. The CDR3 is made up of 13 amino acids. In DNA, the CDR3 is TGTGCCAGTAGTTCGAGTTCGTGGGATACGCAGTATTTT. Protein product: CASSSSSWDTQYF.

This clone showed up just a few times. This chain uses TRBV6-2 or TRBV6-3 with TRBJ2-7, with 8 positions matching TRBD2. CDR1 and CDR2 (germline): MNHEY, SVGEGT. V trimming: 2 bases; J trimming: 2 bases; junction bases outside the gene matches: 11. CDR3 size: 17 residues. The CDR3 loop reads CASSYNPGGPNTYEQYF. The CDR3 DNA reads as TGTGCCAGCAGTTACAACCCGGGGGGGCCGAATACCTACGAGCAGTACTTC.

CDR3 coding DNA: TGTGCCAGCAGCCAAGACCGGATCGGGACAACTAGCACAGATACGCAGTATTTT. It encodes CASSQDRIGTTSTDTQYF. This chain uses TRBV3-1 (or the pseudogene TRBV3-2) with TRBJ2-3, with a tentative D call TRBD1 (6 bases). The CDR3 sequence is 18 residues long. The germline V gene has CDR1 LGHDT and CDR2 YNNKEL (reference sequence). V was trimmed by 0 bases and J by 0 bases, leaving 16 bases between them.

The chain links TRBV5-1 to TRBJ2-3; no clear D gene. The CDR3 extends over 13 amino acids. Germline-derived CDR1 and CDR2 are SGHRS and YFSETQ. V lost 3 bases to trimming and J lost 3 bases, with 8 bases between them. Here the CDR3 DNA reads TGCGCCAGCAGCTCTCTGGAGACAGATACGCAGTATTTT. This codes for CASSSLETDTQYF.